The entry below gives a single T cell receptor beta chain sequence along with its context. Germline V gives CDR1 KGHSH, CDR2 LQKENI. V gave up 2 bases and J gave up 8 bases; unmatched junction bases: 5. The CDR3 spans 15 residues. Participant age was roughly 18 to 90 years, and participants resided in roughly 25 US areas. Two consecutive negative NP/OP PCR tests, clearance, or resolved symptoms defined Cohort 3 recovery. The record originates from a study of blood T cell repertoires in COVID-19. Study summary: Sites in the United States, Italy and Spain provided acute and convalescent COVID-19 samples.

As processed by the authors: Reference gene primer amplification yielded estimated nucleated cell counts. The table came from immunoSEQ multiplex PCR; TCRdb's copy has only in-frame clones and leaves some out. The DNA gave D and trimming, while V, J and clone size come from that table. The sample gives a few hundred thousand clones, about 89% of which show up once; around a tenth is in the top ten. The source is a woman in her thirties or forties who had recovered from COVID-19. The chain carries TRBV18 and TRBJ1-4; 10 bases are a match to TRBD1. Sequencing used PBMCs or T cells enriched from blood (not recorded which). CDR3 nucleotide sequence: TGTGCCAGCTCACCAACGGACAGGGGGTTGGAAAAACTGTTTTTT. Residues: CASSPTDRGLEKLFF.